The rows below give T cell receptor beta chains drawn from one sample of a study of T cells in narcolepsy. Profiled with immunoSEQ multiplex PCR; TCRdb holds only in-frame clones, not every one. The sample shows approximately 20,000 clones, approximately 90% of them seen only once. Sequenced input: CD45RA- memory CD4+ T cells from PBMCs. The receptors originated from a human donor with narcolepsy. The CDR3 runs from the conserved cysteine through the conserved F or W. D genes are given only for firm matches.

TRBV2	TRBD2	TRBJ2-1	TGTGCCAGCAGTCTGACTAGCGGCTCCTACAATGAGCAGTTCTTC	CASSLTSGSYNEQFF
TRBV16	TRBD1	TRBJ1-1	TGTGCCAGCAGCCCCGGGACAGGGGGATCGAACACTGAAGCTTTCTTT	CASSPGTGGSNTEAFF
TRBV6-1	TRBD1	TRBJ1-1	TGTGCCAGCAGTGGAGTGACAGGGGGTTACACTGAAGCTTTCTTT	CASSGVTGGYTEAFF
TRBV27	.	TRBJ1-2	TGTGCCAGCAGCATTTATGGCTACACCTTC	CASSIYGYTF
TRBV7-2	.	TRBJ1-2	TGCGCCAGCAGCTTATCGCAGGCTTGGCGGCACTATGGCTACACCTTC	CASSLSQAWRHYGYTF
TRBV9	.	TRBJ1-2	TGTGCCAGCAGCGTAGAGCGCAGTAACTATGGCTACACCTTC	CASSVERSNYGYTF
TRBV6-5	.	TRBJ2-3	TGTGCCAGCAGTTACTTCGGGAAGGCAGATACGCAGTATTTT	CASSYFGKADTQYF
TRBV7-2	TRBD2	TRBJ2-7	TGTGCCAGCAGCTTAACTAGCGGGTCAGTCTACGAGCAGTACTTC	CASSLTSGSVYEQYF
TRBV6-5	.	TRBJ2-2	TGTGCCAGCAGGACATGGGGGGACACCGGGGAGCTGTTTTTT	CASRTWGDTGELFF
TRBV30	.	TRBJ1-5	TGTGCCTGGAGTGTACAAGGTGATCAGCCCCAGCATTTT	CAWSVQGDQPQHF
TRBV18	.	TRBJ1-1	TGTGCCAGCTCGGGGGGAAACCCGAACACTGAAGCTTTCTTT	CASSGGNPNTEAFF
TRBV27	.	TRBJ1-1	TGTGCCAGCAGTTTCCTCTCAGTCACTGAAGCTTTCTTT	CASSFLSVTEAFF
TRBV10-1	.	TRBJ2-2	TGCGCCAGCAGTGAGTTTACCGGGGAAAGTCCGAACACCGGGGAGCTGTTTTTT	CASSEFTGESPNTGELFF
TRBV19	.	TRBJ1-1	TGTGCCAGTAGTATAGAGTGGAGGGACACTGAAGCTTTCTTT	CASSIEWRDTEAFF